The rows below give T cell receptor beta chains drawn from one sample of a study of CXCR3-negative and CXCR3-positive naive CD8 T cells. Reanalyzing the 5' RACE reads, TCRdb keeps one entry per CDR3 protein, without DNA. This sample lists under 75,000 distinct CDR3 sequences; its ten largest clones have 3.5% to 5.5%. The sample taken for sequencing was naive CXCR3- CD8+ T cells from blood. The source of these receptors is a human donor in good health. Some clones in this sample may be carry-over from other donors' samples. The CDR3 runs from the conserved cysteine through the conserved F or W.

V gene	J gene	CDR3 protein
TRBV29-1	TRBJ2-7	CSVVGAGRAYEQYF
TRBV18	TRBJ2-7	CASSPDRDLGPGEQYF
TRBV27	TRBJ1-1	CASSSGLLGRTEAFF
TRBV7-6	TRBJ1-1	CASGEGWGENTEAFF
TRBV7-9	TRBJ2-2	CASRPTNTGELFF
TRBV29-1	TRBJ2-5	CSVEDGDAQYF
TRBV28	TRBJ2-1	CASSLIRGRDEQFF
TRBV20-1	TRBJ2-7	CSARGTSDYEQYF
TRBV3-1	TRBJ2-7	CASSQEVGMTYEQYF
TRBV7-9	TRBJ2-3	CASSSWFGDTDTQYF
TRBV29-1	TRBJ2-1	CSGILWGLSSYNEQFF
TRBV20-1	TRBJ1-2	CSASRVLRYTF
TRBV19	TRBJ1-5	CASSIGGNQPQHF
TRBV6-2/TRBV6-3	TRBJ2-5	CASRSRDLQETQYF
TRBV20-1	TRBJ2-3	CSARDVAGTDTQYF
TRBV6-2/TRBV6-3	TRBJ1-3	CASRLHDNSGNTIYF
TRBV29-1	TRBJ2-1	CSVVTGQGNEQFF
TRBV5-1	TRBJ2-2	CASSSGILNTGELFF
TRBV20-1	TRBJ1-3	CSASHRTLNTIYF
TRBV13	TRBJ1-5	CASASGNQPQHF
TRBV28	TRBJ2-5	CASSPRERETQYF
TRBV7-2	TRBJ2-2	CASSPRGVGELFF
TRBV4-2	TRBJ2-3	CASSSGALDTQYF
TRBV15	TRBJ2-5	CATTAKLAQETQYF
TRBV29-1	TRBJ2-3	CSVARAGGWTDTQYF
TRBV2	TRBJ1-2	CAMIRTGTNYGYTF
TRBV27	TRBJ2-2	CASCPGEENTGELFF
TRBV19	TRBJ2-7	CASSIDRGPYEQYF
TRBV7-9	TRBJ2-1	CARADNIPGSYNEQFF
TRBV5-1	TRBJ2-3	CASSLELGTDTQYF
TRBV5-4	TRBJ2-7	CASSQSFGTESYEQYF
TRBV20-1	TRBJ1-5	CSASGGLGTNQPQHF
TRBV12-3/TRBV12-4	TRBJ2-7	CASSLGLAVYEQYF
TRBV7-8	TRBJ2-7	CASSLGIPSGGANYEQYF
TRBV5-1	TRBJ1-1	CASSFPGQGARGTEAFF
TRBV6-2/TRBV6-3	TRBJ2-1	CASSSQRTSWYEQFF
TRBV28	TRBJ2-1	CASSRFGYNEQFF
TRBV7-8	TRBJ1-2	CASSSRTGNYGYTF
TRBV7-9	TRBJ1-2	CASPQTGKDYTF
TRBV12-3/TRBV12-4	TRBJ2-7	CASSFHASYEQYF
TRBV15	TRBJ1-6	CATSPLVGNSPLHF
TRBV15	TRBJ2-3	CATSRDQPPDTQYF
TRBV6-6	TRBJ2-7	CASSPTGGDRGPEQYF
TRBV14	TRBJ2-1	CASSHQGEQNEQFF
TRBV6-2/TRBV6-3	TRBJ2-1	CASNQQGASNEQFF
TRBV7-6	TRBJ2-3	CASSLGSSDSSSTDTQYF
TRBV28	TRBJ2-2	CASSLFFAGESTGELFF
TRBV19	TRBJ2-1	CASSIQGGPGNEQFF
TRBV27	TRBJ1-3	CASRSRGSSGNTIYF
TRBV6-2/TRBV6-3	TRBJ1-1	CASSQPGGGQGTEAFF
TRBV28	TRBJ2-3	CASSPRHPGDTQYF